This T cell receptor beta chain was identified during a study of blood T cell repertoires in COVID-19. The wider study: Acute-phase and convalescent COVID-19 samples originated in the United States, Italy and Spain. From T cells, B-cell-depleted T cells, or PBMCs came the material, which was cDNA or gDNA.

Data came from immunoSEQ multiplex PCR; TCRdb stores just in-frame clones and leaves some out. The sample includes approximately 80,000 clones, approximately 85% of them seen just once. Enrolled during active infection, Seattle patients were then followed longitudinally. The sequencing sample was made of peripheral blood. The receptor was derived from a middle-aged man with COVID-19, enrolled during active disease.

CDR3 nucleotide sequence: TGTGCCTGGAGTGTACTAGGGAACACTGAAGCTTTCTTT. It is translated as CAWSVLGNTEAFF. The chain uses TRBV30 and TRBJ1-1, with D unresolved. Trimming stripped 0 bases from V and 1 base from J, with 6 bases between. The length of the CDR3 is 13 residues. Germline assignment: CDR1 GTSNPN and CDR2 SVGIG (reference sequence).